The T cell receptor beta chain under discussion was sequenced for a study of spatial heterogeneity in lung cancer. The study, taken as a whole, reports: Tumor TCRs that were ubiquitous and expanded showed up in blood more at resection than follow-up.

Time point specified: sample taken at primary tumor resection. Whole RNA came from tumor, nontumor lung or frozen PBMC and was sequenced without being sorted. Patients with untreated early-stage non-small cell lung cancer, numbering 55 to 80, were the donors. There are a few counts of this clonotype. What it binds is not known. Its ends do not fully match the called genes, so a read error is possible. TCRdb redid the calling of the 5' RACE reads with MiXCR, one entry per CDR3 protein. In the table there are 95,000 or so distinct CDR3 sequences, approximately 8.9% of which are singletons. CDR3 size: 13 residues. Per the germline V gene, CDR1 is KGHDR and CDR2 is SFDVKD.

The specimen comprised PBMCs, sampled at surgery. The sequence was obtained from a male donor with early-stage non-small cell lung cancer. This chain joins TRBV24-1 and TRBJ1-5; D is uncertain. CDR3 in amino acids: CATSDTGNQPRHF. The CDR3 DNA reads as TGTGCCACCAGTGACACGGGGAATCAGCCCCGGCATTTT.